These T cell receptor beta chains were read from a single sample in a study of cytomegalovirus exposure and HLA in healthy donors. Libraries were prepared by immunoSEQ multiplex PCR; TCRdb keeps only in-frame clonotypes and omits some of them. The table has tens of thousands of clones, about 80% seen once. The sequenced sample was PBMCs. The origin of the receptors is a man over 45 in good health and CMV-seropositive. CDR3s include the opening cysteine and the closing phenylalanine or tryptophan. Each record gives: clone size, D gene, J gene, V gene, CDR3 DNA, CDR3 protein. A D gene is named only where the DNA matches it firmly. Not all rows give a size; the values are once, few, many and, for expanded clones, a class.

-,-,TRBJ1-1,TRBV6-6,TGTGCCAGCAGTTACTCGATCGGCACTGAAGCTTTCTTT,CASSYSIGTEAFF
few,TRBD2,TRBJ2-1,TRBV7-2,TGTGCCAGCAGCCGTGAGGCTAGCGGGGTCCGCAATGAGCAGTTCTTC,CASSREASGVRNEQFF
-,TRBD1,TRBJ1-4,TRBV7-9,TGTGCCAGCAGCTTTCGGGGACAGTTTAATGAAAAACTGTTTTTT,CASSFRGQFNEKLFF
few,-,TRBJ1-1,TRBV11-2,TGTGCCAGCAGCCCTTCAGGGATTGAAGCTTTCTTT,CASSPSGIEAFF
-,TRBD2,TRBJ2-7,TRBV5-1,TGCGCCAGCAGCCCTGAGGGGACTAACCCCTACGAGCAGTACTTC,CASSPEGTNPYEQYF
once,TRBD1,TRBJ1-1,TRBV2,TGTGCCAGCAGGGGGGACAGGGGGAACACTGAAGCTTTCTTT,CASRGDRGNTEAFF
-,-,TRBJ1-5,TRBV19,TGTGCCAGTAGCCCGGAGTATGGGTACTATAGCAATCAGCCCCAGCATTTT,CASSPEYGYYSNQPQHF
-,TRBD1,TRBJ1-2,TRBV6-5,TGTGCCAGCAGTTCCACAGGGGGCCATGGCTACACCTTC,CASSSTGGHGYTF
-,TRBD1,TRBJ2-7,TRBV5-1,TGCGCCAGCAGCACGGGACAGGACTACGAGCAGTACTTC,CASSTGQDYEQYF
-,TRBD1,TRBJ1-1,TRBV6-5,TGTGCCAGCAGACCCGGGACAGGGATAAACACTGAAGCTTTCTTT,CASRPGTGINTEAFF
-,TRBD2,TRBJ2-3,TRBV15,TGTGCCACCAGCACTAGCGGGAGTACAGATACGCAGTATTTT,CATSTSGSTDTQYF
-,-,TRBJ1-4,TRBV7-2,TGTGCCAGCAGCTTAGGACGGGGTAATGAAAAACTGTTTTTT,CASSLGRGNEKLFF
few,-,TRBJ2-2,TRBV19,TGTGCCAGTAGTCCTCGAATCGTCGGGGCCGGGGAGCTGTTTTTT,CASSPRIVGAGELFF
-,-,TRBJ1-1,TRBV28,TGTGCCAGCAGGCCCGACATGGGTGAAGCTTTCTTT,CASRPDMGEAFF
-,TRBD1,TRBJ2-1,TRBV5-3,TGTGCCAGAAGCTTGGGACAGGGGCCCAACAATGAGCAGTTCTTC,CARSLGQGPNNEQFF
-,-,TRBJ1-2,TRBV9,TGTGCCAGCAGCGTAGGGGGCAACTATGGCTACACCTTC,CASSVGGNYGYTF
-,TRBD1,TRBJ2-2,TRBV23-1,TGCGCCAGCAGGGTACGGGACAGACTAACCGGGGAGCTGTTTTTT,CASRVRDRLTGELFF
-,TRBD2,TRBJ2-1,TRBV6-5,TGTGCCAGCAGTCTAGCGGGAGGAGTCTCTCGTGAGCAGTTCTTC,CASSLAGGVSREQFF
-,-,TRBJ1-4,TRBV30,TGTGCCTGGAGTTCCGACAGGAATGAAAAACTGTTTTTT,CAWSSDRNEKLFF
-,-,TRBJ2-7,TRBV15,TGTGCCACCAGCCTGGACACTTACGAGCAGTACTTC,CATSLDTYEQYF
few,-,TRBJ2-5,TRBV4-2,TGTGCCAGCAGCCCGAGTCAGGGGTGGGAGACCCAGTACTTC,CASSPSQGWETQYF
-,-,TRBJ1-4,TRBV5-4,TGTGCCAGCAGCTCCAGGACACTTTCAACTAATGAAAAACTGTTTTTT,CASSSRTLSTNEKLFF
-,TRBD2,TRBJ2-7,TRBV4-2,TGTGCCAGCAGCCAAGGGACTAGCGGGACTGGCTTGGGCGAGCAGTACTTC,CASSQGTSGTGLGEQYF
-,-,TRBJ1-4,TRBV30,TGTGCCTGGAGCCCCACCGGCGGAGGGGCAGGATGGGAAAAACTGTTTTTT,CAWSPTGGGAGWEKLFF
-,TRBD2,TRBJ2-3,TRBV5-1,TGCGCCAGCAGCTTCGGGGGGTCTGGCACAGATACGCAGTATTTT,CASSFGGSGTDTQYF
-,TRBD1,TRBJ1-2,TRBV29-1,TGCAGCGTTGACAAGGGACAGTATGGCTACACCTTC,CSVDKGQYGYTF
-,-,TRBJ1-3,TRBV5-1,TGCGCCAGCAGCCCGGGGGACGGTCGAATGGGAAACACCATATATTTT,CASSPGDGRMGNTIYF
-,-,TRBJ1-2,TRBV29-1,TGCAGCGTTGAAGATCCCGGGGGTAACTATGGCTACACCTTC,CSVEDPGGNYGYTF
-,TRBD2,TRBJ2-4,TRBV28,TGTGCCAGCAGTCCCCCATCTAGCGGGAGAGAAAACATTCAGTACTTC,CASSPPSSGRENIQYF
-,-,TRBJ1-1,TRBV6-4,TGTGCCAGCAGTTCCGGGACACTTACTGGGGACACTGAAGCTTTCTTT,CASSSGTLTGDTEAFF
few,TRBD1,TRBJ2-2,TRBV5-4,TGTGCCAGCAGCCCGAGGGGACAGATAATGCCGAACACCGGGGAGCTGTTTTTT,CASSPRGQIMPNTGELFF
-,-,TRBJ2-3,TRBV5-1,TGCGCCAGCAGCCCCGGGACACTTAGCACAGATACGCAGTATTTT,CASSPGTLSTDTQYF
-,TRBD2,TRBJ2-3,TRBV7-3,TGTGCCAGCAGCTTTAGCCTAGCGGGCACAGATACGCAGTATTTT,CASSFSLAGTDTQYF
-,TRBD1,TRBJ1-1,TRBV18,TGTGCCAGCTCACCCAAGACAGGGTTGAACACTGAAGCTTTCTTT,CASSPKTGLNTEAFF
once,-,TRBJ1-5,TRBV7-9,TGTGCCACGGGGGGGAATCAGCCCCAGCATTTT,CATGGNQPQHF
-,TRBD1,TRBJ2-5,TRBV6-1,TGTGCCAGCAGTGCCGGGGACAGTCAGCAAGAGACCCAGTACTTC,CASSAGDSQQETQYF